These T cell receptor beta chains were read from a single sample in a study of persistence of HIV-infected CD4 T cells. Libraries were prepared by immunoSEQ multiplex PCR; TCRdb keeps only in-frame clonotypes and omits some of them. The data hold 20,000 to 25,000 clones, with around 67% observed a single time. Antigens for these TCRs are unknown. Here the sequenced sample was CD4+ T cells sorted from PBMCs after roughly 18-hour stimulation, taken from a patient who received antiretroviral therapy. These receptors all stem from an adult man with HIV who was CMV-seropositive. Each CDR3 is given with its conserved first and last residue. A D gene is named only where the DNA matches it firmly. Only some rows state a clone size, as once, few, many or a class for expanded clones.

TRBJ2-7,-,-,14,TRBV5-1,TGCGCCAGCAGCTTGTCACCGACCACTGATGAGCAGTACTTC,CASSLSPTTDEQYF
TRBJ2-2,TRBD1,-,16,TRBV3-1/TRBV3-2,TGTGCCAGCAGCTACCGGGACAGGGGGAAAGCCGGGGAGCTGTTTTTT,CASSYRDRGKAGELFF
TRBJ1-1,-,-,16,TRBV24-1,TGTGCCACCAGTGATTCCCGGGTCCAGGTGGGGACTGAAGCTTTCTTT,CATSDSRVQVGTEAFF
TRBJ2-1,TRBD2,-,14,TRBV5-8,TGTGCCAGCAGCAAATTAGCGGGGGGCCCTGAGCAGTTCTTC,CASSKLAGGPEQFF
TRBJ2-7,TRBD2,-,17,TRBV4-1,TGCGCCAGCAGCCTGGACCCACCTAGCGGGGAGGCCTACGAGCAGTACTTC,CASSLDPPSGEAYEQYF
TRBJ2-7,TRBD1,-,16,TRBV5-5,TGTGCCAGCAGCTTTAGGGGGACAGGGCTCTCCTACGAGCAGTACTTC,CASSFRGTGLSYEQYF
TRBJ2-7,-,-,16,TRBV5-1,TGCGCCAGCAGCTTGGGGGCCTACAGCGGCTCCTACGAGCAGTACTTC,CASSLGAYSGSYEQYF
TRBJ2-2,TRBD1,few,16,TRBV5-1,TGCGCCAGCAGCATCGGACAGGGGAGGAACACCGGGGAGCTGTTTTTT,CASSIGQGRNTGELFF
TRBJ2-7,-,-,13,TRBV28,TGTGCCAGCAGTTTACCCTCGACCCACGAGCAGTACTTC,CASSLPSTHEQYF
TRBJ1-1,TRBD1,few,14,TRBV9,TGTGCCAGCAGCCCCGGACAGGGAAACACTGAAGCTTTCTTT,CASSPGQGNTEAFF
TRBJ1-2,-,-,13,TRBV5-1,TGCGCCAGCAGCTTGGATACAAGCGGTAGCTACACCTTC,CASSLDTSGSYTF
TRBJ2-5,TRBD1,-,16,TRBV5-1,TGCGCCAGCAGCATCGGACAGGGGGGGTCCCAAGAGACCCAGTACTTC,CASSIGQGGSQETQYF
TRBJ2-7,TRBD1,few,14,TRBV6-1,TGTGCCAGCAGTGAACAGGGGGTGATCTACGAGCAGTACTTC,CASSEQGVIYEQYF
TRBJ2-3,-,-,14,TRBV11-3,TGTGCCAGCAGCTTGCGGGGCGCGGGAGATACGCAGTATTTT,CASSLRGAGDTQYF
TRBJ1-5,-,-,14,TRBV24-1,TGTGCCACCAGTGATCGTAAGCAGGGGCAGCCCCAGCATTTT,CATSDRKQGQPQHF
TRBJ2-7,-,-,13,TRBV28,TGTGCCAGCAGGATACAGGCCAATTACGAGCAGTACTTC,CASRIQANYEQYF
TRBJ2-2,-,-,14,TRBV10-1,TGCGCCAGCAGTGATGGGCAAAACTCGAGGGAGCTGTTTTTT,CASSDGQNSRELFF
TRBJ2-7,-,-,12,TRBV10-3,TGTGCCATCAGGTGGGGGGAGGTCGAGCAGTACTTC,CAIRWGEVEQYF
TRBJ1-3,-,once,16,TRBV7-9,TGTGCCAGCAGCTTAGTGCGGGGGGCTGCTGGAAACACCATATATTTT,CASSLVRGAAGNTIYF
TRBJ1-5,TRBD1,few,16,TRBV6-5,TGTGCCAGCAGTTCACTGGACAGGGGAGGCAATCAGCCCCAGCATTTT,CASSSLDRGGNQPQHF
TRBJ2-3,-,-,16,TRBV6-4,TGTGCCAGCAGTGAAGGTCTAGGGGGATCTGCAGATACGCAGTATTTT,CASSEGLGGSADTQYF
TRBJ2-3,TRBD2,-,14,TRBV6-6,TGTGCCACCGCGGGGGGGACTAGCACAGATACGCAGTATTTT,CATAGGTSTDTQYF
TRBJ1-2,TRBD1,-,15,TRBV19,TGTGCCAGTAGTCCCTCGGACAGGGCGAGCTATGGCTACACCTTC,CASSPSDRASYGYTF
TRBJ2-1,-,-,12,TRBV2,TGTGCCAGCTCTACTGGGTTTGGTGAGCAGTTCTTC,CASSTGFGEQFF
TRBJ2-7,TRBD1,-,14,TRBV19,TGTGCCAGTAGTGATTTGGACAGGGGTCACGAGCAGTACTTC,CASSDLDRGHEQYF
TRBJ2-1,-,-,18,TRBV5-1,TGCGCCAGCAGCTTGAACCCTATGGGACAACACTCCTACAATGAGCAGTTCTTC,CASSLNPMGQHSYNEQFF
TRBJ1-1,-,-,16,TRBV7-3,TGTGCCAGCAGTTCCTCCCTGAGGGCCCTGAACACTGAAGCTTTCTTT,CASSSSLRALNTEAFF
TRBJ1-6,-,once,13,TRBV4-1,TGCGCCAGCAGCCAAGGAACAGGTTTTGGCCTCCACTTT,CASSQGTGFGLHF
TRBJ1-3,-,-,11,TRBV6-5,TGTGCCAGCAGTTACGAGGACACCATATATTTT,CASSYEDTIYF
TRBJ2-7,TRBD1,-,14,TRBV27,TGTGCCAGCAGTTCGACAGGGGGCATCGGAGAGCAGTACTTC,CASSSTGGIGEQYF
TRBJ2-7,-,few,15,TRBV5-1,TGCGCCAGCAGTGAGACAGGCCGGGAATTCTACGAGCAGTACTTC,CASSETGREFYEQYF
TRBJ1-2,-,-,13,TRBV24-1,TGTGCCACCAGTGAGGGGAAAATGGATGGCTACACCTTC,CATSEGKMDGYTF
TRBJ1-1,-,-,14,TRBV5-1,TGCGCCAGCAGCCCGGAGGGAGAGAACACTGAAGCTTTCTTT,CASSPEGENTEAFF
TRBJ2-1,-,once,15,TRBV10-2,TGCGCCAGCAGTGAGCGGGGGGCCTTTTACAATGAGCAGTTCTTC,CASSERGAFYNEQFF
TRBJ2-7,TRBD2,-,16,TRBV28,TGTGCCAGCAGTGAGGGGGCTAGCGGGGGAACCTACGAGCAGTACTTC,CASSEGASGGTYEQYF
TRBJ2-7,-,-,14,TRBV5-1,TGCGCCAGCAGCTTTTCGGGGCTCTCCTACGAGCAGTACTTC,CASSFSGLSYEQYF
TRBJ2-5,-,-,16,TRBV3-1/TRBV3-2,TGTGCCAGCAGCCAAGATAATTGGGGGTGGGAAGAGACCCAGTACTTC,CASSQDNWGWEETQYF
TRBJ2-5,TRBD2,-,20,TRBV7-3,TGTGCCAGCAGCTCGAACCTAGGGACTAGCGGGGGGGACCTCCAAGAGACCCAGTACTTC,CASSSNLGTSGGDLQETQYF
TRBJ2-6,-,-,15,TRBV9,TGTGCCAGCAACCAAGCCTATCCTGGGGCCAACGTCCTGACTTTC,CASNQAYPGANVLTF
TRBJ1-2,-,-,15,TRBV5-1,TGCGCCAGCAGCCTCAGCGCAGGAAATAACTATGGCTACACCTTC,CASSLSAGNNYGYTF
TRBJ2-5,-,-,14,TRBV10-3,TGTGCCATCAGTGAGTCTCAGGGTCAAGAGACCCAGTACTTC,CAISESQGQETQYF
TRBJ1-4,-,-,14,TRBV5-1,TGCGCCAGCAGCTTGTTGGGGGCAGGTGAAAAACTGTTTTTT,CASSLLGAGEKLFF
TRBJ1-2,TRBD1,-,14,TRBV2,TGTGCCAGCAGTGGGGGGGGACAGGACTATGGCTACACCTTC,CASSGGGQDYGYTF
TRBJ2-1,-,-,13,TRBV3-1/TRBV3-2,TGTGCCAGCAGCCAAGTATCCAGAAATGAGCAGTTCTTC,CASSQVSRNEQFF
TRBJ2-3,-,-,14,TRBV7-2,TGTGCCAGCAGCTCCCCTTACAGGAGGGATACGCAGTATTTT,CASSSPYRRDTQYF
TRBJ2-5,TRBD1,few,11,TRBV9,TGTGCCAGCAGCTCGGACAGGGGGTATAACTTC,CASSSDRGYNF
TRBJ2-1,TRBD2,-,18,TRBV5-4,TGTGCCAGCAGTTATGGTGGAGCGGGGGGAAGCTCCTACAATGAGCAGTTCTTC,CASSYGGAGGSSYNEQFF
TRBJ1-1,-,-,13,TRBV7-9,TGTGCCAGCAGCTTAAGTTCGAGGGGTGAAGCTTTCTTT,CASSLSSRGEAFF
TRBJ2-1,TRBD2,-,15,TRBV9,TGTGCCAGCAGCCCTAGGACTAGCGGGGGGTTAACGCAGTTCTTC,CASSPRTSGGLTQFF
TRBJ1-2,-,-,13,TRBV6-5,TGTGCCAGCGGCTTAGAAGACGCCTATGGCTACACCTTC,CASGLEDAYGYTF
TRBJ1-1,-,-,14,TRBV28,TGTGCCAGCAGTTTATCAGGGGTTGGGACTGAAGCTTTCTTT,CASSLSGVGTEAFF
TRBJ2-5,-,-,12,TRBV2,TGTGCCGAAAACCTGGTCCGGGAGACCCAGTACTTC,CAENLVRETQYF
TRBJ2-1,-,once,13,TRBV19,TGTGCCAGTAGACCAAGGGGTGGCAATGAGCAGTTCTTC,CASRPRGGNEQFF
TRBJ1-1,-,-,14,TRBV6-5,TGTGCCAGCAGTTACGACAGGCAGAACACTGAAGCTTTCTTT,CASSYDRQNTEAFF
TRBJ1-2,-,-,13,TRBV14,TGTGCCAGCAGTCCGGGATTCCGCTATGGCTACACCTTC,CASSPGFRYGYTF
TRBJ2-3,TRBD2,-,16,TRBV5-1,TGCGCCAGCAGCTTGGGACTAGCGGGGCCGGGAGATACGCAGTATTTT,CASSLGLAGPGDTQYF